Sequencing of this TCR beta chain was carried out in a study of CD8+ T cells in alopecia areata. Extracted RNA was reverse transcribed, and the resulting cDNA served as sequencing template. The method was immunoSEQ multiplex PCR; TCRdb's version includes in-frame clones alone and lacks a portion of them. Among tens of thousands of clones listed, less than 70% were seen once. Regarding treatment: oral pan-JAK inhibitor, 5-10 mg twice daily. Samples from alopecia areata patients were lesional scalp punch biopsies and peripheral blood. V lost 0 bases, J lost 7 bases, and 13 bases lay in between. From germline, CDR1 is SQVTM and CDR2 ANQGSEA. The CDR3 runs 13 residues. General study findings and limits: An increase in clonality over normal scalp was evident in lesional scalp, especially alopecia totalis/universalis.

A note on this clone: The antigen is undetermined.

This TCR came from a human donor with alopecia areata. V usage is TRBV29-1 and J usage is TRBJ2-7; D gene uncertain. Sample: CD8+ T cells sorted from blood, taken at week 4, from a patient treated with tofacitinib. The CDR3 loop reads CSVEDLRLGEQYF. The CDR3 DNA sequence: TGCAGCGTTGAAGATCTTAGATTAGGGGAGCAGTACTTC.